Below, 28 T cell receptor beta chains from the same sample are listed, as sequenced in a study of blood T cell repertoires in COVID-19. Profiled with immunoSEQ multiplex PCR; TCRdb holds only in-frame clones, not every one. The data hold over 200,000 clones, with 87% observed a single time. Material for sequencing was PBMCs or T cells enriched from blood (not recorded which). The receptors were gathered from a man younger than 45 who had recovered from COVID-19.

This rearrangement joins TRBV18 to TRBJ1-1; TRBD1 matches at 7 bases. The CDR3 loop spans 13 amino acids. Germline CDR1 reads KGHSH; CDR2 reads LQKENI. V shed 3 bases and J 8 bases; nucleotides not matched to a gene: 6. The CDR3 nucleotides read TGTGCCAGCTCACCTAGGGGGCTTCTAGAAGCTTTCTTT. Translating it yields CASSPRGLLEAFF.

The chain carries TRBV2 and TRBJ1-1; D is ambiguous. V shed 8 bases and J shed 0 bases, with 19 bases lying between them. Germline V gene lookup returns CDR1 SNHLY and CDR2 FYNNEI. The CDR3 runs 16 residues. CDR3 residues: CASVTQRTLVNTEAFF. The CDR3 DNA sequence: TGTGCCAGCGTCACACAGCGGACCCTTGTGAACACTGAAGCTTTCTTT.

The J gene is TRBJ2-2, the V gene TRBV19; tentatively, D is TRBD1 (7 bases). In germline, CDR1 is LNHDA, CDR2 SQIVND (reference sequence). This CDR3 contains 14 residues. The V and J ends lost 8 bases and 0 bases respectively, with 10 bases between them. CDR3 sequence reads: CASGGTANTGELFF. CDR3 DNA: TGTGCCAGTGGGGGGACAGCGAACACCGGGGAGCTGTTTTTT.

This clone came up once. This sample also contains other DNA sequences that code for the same CDR3. The CDR3 loop is CASSSGQNTEAFF. For the CDR3, the DNA is TGTGCCAGCTCCTCAGGACAGAACACTGAAGCTTTCTTT. V gene TRBV18 combines with J gene TRBJ1-1, with D maybe TRBD1 (5 bases). The CDR3 loop spans 13 amino acids. CDR1 and CDR2 from the germline V gene are KGHSH and LQKENI. Deletions cut 6 bases from V and 1 base from J, with 9 bases between.

This clone was detected once. This chain joins TRBV7-6 and TRBJ2-1, with a tentative D call TRBD2 (5 bases). V was cut by 5 bases and J by 10 bases, with 12 bases left in between. This CDR3 has 12 residues. Germline V gene sequence: CDR1 SGHVS, CDR2 FNYEAQ. Written as DNA, the CDR3 is TGTGCCAGCAGCCACCCGAGCGGAGAGCAGTTCTTC. This codes for CASSHPSGEQFF.

The chain links TRBV5-4 to TRBJ2-3; 7 nucleotides line up with TRBD2. There are 19 residues in the CDR3. V was clipped by 3 bases and J by 3 bases; unmatched bases: 19. The germline V gene encodes CDR1 SGHNT and CDR2 YYREEE (reference sequence). CDR3 DNA sequence: TGTGCCAGCAGCTCAGAGCGGGGAGGCGGAACCTTGGGGACAGATACGCAGTATTTT. Residues: CASSSERGGGTLGTDTQYF.

The CDR3 reads CASSPRDTSNQPQHF. CDR3 coding DNA: TGTGCCAGCTCACCACGGGACACCTCCAATCAGCCCCAGCATTTT. The chain has TRBV18 and TRBJ1-5; possibly TRBD1 for D (6 bases). Germline loops: CDR1 KGHSH, CDR2 LQKENI. The V end lost 1 base, the J end lost 3 bases, and 10 bases lay between the germline ends. CDR3 length: 15 amino acids.

This chain connects TRBV6-5 to TRBJ1-1; D perhaps matches TRBD1 (6 bases). CDR1 is MNHEY and CDR2 is SVGAGI in the germline V gene. Deletions cut 2 bases from V and 1 base from J, with 8 bases between. The CDR3 length is 14 residues. CDR3 coding DNA: TGTGCCAGCAGTTACACACAGGGGAACACTGAAGCTTTCTTT. Translating it yields CASSYTQGNTEAFF.

The CDR3 DNA follows: TGTGCCAGCAGCGCAGGGGGGACAGTCAATTCACCCCTCCACTTT. The encoded protein is CASSAGGTVNSPLHF. The chain recombines TRBV13 with TRBJ1-6; 7 nucleotides align to TRBD1. CDR1 PRHDT and CDR2 FYEKMQ come from the germline V gene (reference sequence). The trim removed 5 bases at V and 7 bases at J, leaving 8 bases unmatched. The CDR3 totals 15 residues.

This chain connects TRBV7-9 to TRBJ1-1; D is ambiguous. The CDR3 has 16 amino acids. Germline-derived CDR1 and CDR2 are SEHNR and FQNEAQ (reference sequence). V was shortened by 5 bases and J by 1 base, with 17 bases between the two germline ends. The CDR3: CASSRPLTDRNTEAFF. Written as DNA, the CDR3 is TGTGCCAGCAGCCGGCCCCTTACAGATAGGAACACTGAAGCTTTCTTT.

The rearrangement uses TRBV27 and TRBJ1-3; D not resolved. CDR1 is MNHEY, CDR2 SMNVEV, per germline (reference sequence). Trimming stripped 5 bases from V and 0 bases from J, with 11 bases between. The CDR3 is made up of 15 amino acids. The CDR3 here is CASSPLMSSGNTIYF. CDR3 nucleotide sequence: TGTGCCAGCAGTCCACTGATGAGCTCTGGAAACACCATATATTTT.

The CDR3 here is CASRLSTKQFF. In nucleotides, the CDR3 is TGTGCCAGCAGATTGAGTACGAAGCAGTTCTTC. The V call is TRBV6-5, the J call TRBJ2-1; D is ambiguous. Germline V gene lookup returns CDR1 MNHEY and CDR2 SVGAGI. CDR3 size: 11 residues. Trimming pared 6 bases from V and 11 bases from J, leaving 11 bases between.

The chain couples TRBV19 to TRBJ1-1, with a tentative D call TRBD1 (5 bases). Germline values: CDR1 LNHDA, CDR2 SQIVND (reference sequence). The CDR3 runs 14 residues. Trimming took 3 bases from V and 1 from J, leaving 9 bases between them. DNA for the CDR3: TGTGCCAGTAGTATCCCCGACAGGAACACTGAAGCTTTCTTT. This sequence encodes CASSIPDRNTEAFF. The whole variable domain, filled in from reference TRBV19 and TRBJ1-1, reads DGGITQSPKYLFRKEGQNVTLSCEQNLNHDAMYWYRQDPGQGLRLIYYSQIVNDFQKGDIAEGYSVSREKKESFPLTVTSAQKNPTAFYLCASSIPDRNTEAFFGQGTRLTVV.

The V and J genes are TRBV5-1 and TRBJ2-3; TRBD2 matches 13 bases. V trimming: 4 bases; J trimming: 3 bases; junction bases outside the gene matches: 5. The length of the CDR3 is 16 residues. CDR1 and CDR2 from the germline V gene are SGHRS and YFSETQ. CDR3 residues: CASSRRTSGSTDTQYF. The CDR3 DNA is TGCGCCAGCAGCCGGAGGACTAGCGGGAGTACAGATACGCAGTATTTT. Filled out from reference TRBV5-1 and TRBJ2-3, the complete variable domain reads KAGVTQTPRYLIKTRGQQVTLSCSPISGHRSVSWYQQTPGQGLQFLFEYFSETQRNKGNFPGRFSGRQFSNSRSEMNVSTLELGDSALYLCASSRRTSGSTDTQYFGPGTRLTVL.

V is TRBV2 and J is TRBJ2-7; 7 bases match TRBD1. Germline-derived CDR1 and CDR2 are SNHLY and FYNNEI. V shed 9 bases, J shed 5 bases, and the junction held 13 bases outside the gene matches. CDR3 length equals 14 residues. CDR3 sequence reads: CASNEVQGWDEQYF. CDR3 sequence (DNA): TGTGCCAGTAACGAAGTACAGGGGTGGGACGAGCAGTACTTC.

This CDR3 reads CASSAMSTGELFF. The CDR3 DNA is TGTGCCAGCAGCGCTATGTCCACCGGGGAGCTGTTTTTT. The V gene is TRBV9, the J gene TRBJ2-2, with D uncertain. V was cut by 3 bases and J by 4 bases, with 7 bases left in between. This CDR3 is built from 13 residues. Germline V gives CDR1 SGDLS, CDR2 YYNGEE. The whole variable domain, filled in from reference TRBV9 and TRBJ2-2, reads DSGVTQTPKHLITATGQRVTLRCSPRSGDLSVYWYQQSLDQGLQFLIQYYNGEERAKGNILERFSAQQFPDLHSELNLSSLELGDSALYFCASSAMSTGELFFGEGSRLTVL.

The chain joins TRBV5-1 to TRBJ2-5; D remains unclear. Germline V CDR1 and CDR2: SGHRS, YFSETQ. V was cut by 2 bases and J by 1 base, with 9 bases left in between. The CDR3 is 14 residues long. The CDR3 DNA reads TGCGCCAGCAGCTTATCAACTGCCCAAGAGACCCAGTACTTC. Encoded protein: CASSLSTAQETQYF.

The J gene is TRBJ1-2, the V gene TRBV11-2, with D uncertain. The CDR3 runs 14 residues. Germline V gene lookup returns CDR1 SGHAT and CDR2 FQNNGV. V was clipped by 4 bases and J by 2 bases, with 11 bases between them. Here the CDR3 reads CASSSRGLNYGYTF. The CDR3 DNA is TGTGCCAGCAGCTCAAGAGGACTGAACTATGGCTACACCTTC.

The rearrangement joins TRBV2 to TRBJ2-6; D remains ambiguous. The CDR3 is 15 residues long. V was cut by 2 bases and J by 1 base, with 6 bases left in between. CDR1 and CDR2 from the germline V gene are SNHLY and FYNNEI. The CDR3 nucleotides are TGTGCCAGCAGTGAAAATATTTCTGGGGCCAACGTCCTGACTTTC. Amino acids: CASSENISGANVLTF.

This clone was seen more than once but under ten times. Mismatch with germline at one junction end may stem from a read error. V gene TRBV2 combines with J gene TRBJ2-3; possibly TRBD2 for D (5 bases). The CDR3 is 13 residues long. In germline, CDR1 is SNHLY, CDR2 FYNNEI. The DNA of the CDR3 is TGTGCCAGCAGCGAAGACTACACAGATACGCAGTATTTT. Translation gives CASSEDYTDTQYF.

V is TRBV6-5 and J is TRBJ1-6; weak D call: TRBD1 (5 bases). The CDR3 has 14 amino acids. Trimming left V 6 bases short and J 10 bases short, with 16 bases between. CDR1 and CDR2 from the germline V gene are MNHEY and SVGAGI. The DNA of the CDR3 is TGTGCCAGCAGACCCCAGGGAATGGGATCACCCCTCCACTTT. As protein: CASRPQGMGSPLHF.

This clone came up a few times. V gene TRBV28 combines with J gene TRBJ2-7; the D gene is possibly TRBD2 (6 bases). The V end was cut by 2 bases, the J end by 0 bases, with 14 bases between. Germline V gene data show CDR1 as MDHEN and CDR2 as SYDVKM. The CDR3 has 16 amino acids. The chain's CDR3 is CASSLGGTLLSYEQYF. Here the CDR3 DNA reads TGTGCCAGCAGTTTAGGAGGGACCCTCCTCTCCTACGAGCAGTACTTC. Full variable domain (rest looked up from reference TRBV28 and TRBJ2-7): DVKVTQSSRYLVKRTGEKVFLECVQDMDHENMFWYRQDPGLGLRLIYFSYDVKMKEKGDIPEGYSVSREKKERFSLILESASTNQTSMYLCASSLGGTLLSYEQYFGPGTRLTVT.

As to this clone: The junction departs from germline at one end; a sequencing error may be responsible. The V gene is TRBV13, the J gene TRBJ1-1, with no clear D. From germline, CDR1 is PRHDT and CDR2 FYEKMQ (reference sequence). The CDR3 consists of 13 residues. CDR3 coding DNA: TGTGCCAGCAGCACTAGTGGGAACGCTGAAGCTTTCTTT. Translated, it gives CASSTSGNAEAFF.

This clone was picked up one time. This rearrangement joins TRBV7-6 to TRBJ2-2, with TRBD1 matching 10 bases. After removal of 8 bases from V and 5 bases from J, the junction contained 11 bases not matched to a gene. The CDR3 contains 16 residues. CDR1 SGHVS and CDR2 FNYEAQ come from the germline V gene. The CDR3 DNA follows: TGTGCCAGCGGCTATTTGGGACAGGGGAGGACCGGGGAGCTGTTTTTT. It codes for CASGYLGQGRTGELFF.

The chain has TRBV11-3 and TRBJ1-1; D gene unclear. This CDR3 has 14 residues. Germline values: CDR1 SGHNT, CDR2 YENEEA. Trimming removed 5 bases at V and 7 bases at J, with 17 bases between. The CDR3 DNA is TGTGCCAGCAGCCGAGGAGGGAATCCGGGTGAAGCTTTCTTT. It translates to CASSRGGNPGEAFF.

The chain carries TRBV12-3 or TRBV12-4 and TRBJ1-1; D gene uncertain. This CDR3 spans 13 amino acids. Deletions cut 2 bases from V and 1 base from J, with 5 bases between. This CDR3 is CASSLSGNTEAFF. DNA for the CDR3: TGTGCCAGCAGTTTATCAGGGAACACTGAAGCTTTCTTT.

This rearrangement joins TRBV27 to TRBJ1-4; no reliable D call. The germline V and J ends were trimmed by 4 bases and 5 bases, with 14 bases remaining between them. The CDR3 runs to 15 residues. Germline V gene data show CDR1 as MNHEY and CDR2 as SMNVEV (reference sequence). The CDR3 loop reads CASSWVGSTNEKLFF. The CDR3 bases are TGTGCCAGCAGTTGGGTGGGCAGTACCAATGAAAAACTGTTTTTT.

This chain links TRBV2 with TRBJ2-5, with D tentatively TRBD1 (7 bases). Trimming stripped 4 bases from V and 5 bases from J, with 17 bases between. The CDR3 spans 15 residues. CDR1 is SNHLY and CDR2 is FYNNEI in the germline V gene. The CDR3 nucleotides are TGTGCCAGCAGTGGTCAGACAGGGAGGTGGGAGACCCAGTACTTC. This gives the protein CASSGQTGRWETQYF.